One sample yielded the 31 T cell receptor beta chains listed below, sequenced in a study of human T cells and chemical hapten exposure. Indicated time point: patch test 3, about 24 weeks after DPC sensitization. The treatment was: therapeutic diphenylcyclopropenone sensitization with weekly scalp DPC. TCRdb re-called the RACE reads with MiXCR, one entry per CDR3 protein. Of tens of thousands of distinct CDR3 sequences in the sample, about an eighth were seen once. Sample: whole blood, taken in connection with sensitization to the hapten diphenylcyclopropenone (DPC). The receptors derive from a woman in her 50s with alopecia areata. Some clones in this sample may be carry-over from other donors' samples.

This chain uses TRBV5-4 with TRBJ2-2; 14 nucleotides agree with TRBD2. CDR1 and CDR2 from the germline V gene are SGHNT and YYREEE (reference sequence). The V and J ends lost 4 bases and 8 bases, in that order; junction bases with no gene match: 7. The CDR3 length is 16 residues. The CDR3 sequence: CASSKGTSGSVGELFF. The CDR3 nucleotides read TGTGCCAGCAGCAAGGGGACTAGCGGGAGTGTTGGGGAGCTGTTTTTT. Looking up the rest from reference TRBV5-4 and TRBJ2-2 gives the full variable domain: ETGVTQSPTHLIKTRGQQVTLRCSSQSGHNTVSWYQQALGQGPQFIFQYYREEENGRGNFPPRFSGLQFPNYSSELNVNALELDDSALYLCASSKGTSGSVGELFFGEGSRLTVL.

A few counts support this clonotype. The V gene is TRBV6-1, the J gene TRBJ2-1; D is possibly TRBD1 (7 bases). The CDR3 contains 18 residues. The germline V and J ends were trimmed by 1 base and 6 bases, with 22 bases remaining between them. Per germline, CDR1 MNHNS and CDR2 SASEGT. This CDR3 reads CASSEDLYWPGGLNEQFF. For the CDR3, the DNA is TGTGCCAGCAGTGAAGATTTATATTGGCCAGGGGGGCTCAATGAGCAGTTCTTC.

This sequence joins TRBV6-5 and TRBJ1-6; 7 bases are a match to TRBD1. The CDR3 consists of 12 residues. CDR1 and CDR2 from the germline V gene are MNHEY and SVGAGI. With V trimmed by 6 bases and J by 10 bases, 3 bases remained unmatched. CDR3 bases: TGTGCCAGCAGCGGGACAGCCTCACCCCTCCACTTT. Its protein is CASSGTASPLHF.

This clonotype was recorded at least ten times. The J gene is TRBJ2-1, the V gene TRBV7-6, with 7 bases aligning to TRBD1. CDR1 and CDR2 from the germline V gene are SGHVS and FNYEAQ. CDR3 length: 14 residues. V trimming: 2 bases; J trimming: 7 bases; junction bases outside the gene matches: 5. The CDR3 loop reads CASSLPSTGNEQFF. The CDR3 DNA reads TGTGCCAGCAGCTTACCGTCGACAGGGAATGAGCAGTTCTTC.

The gene calls are TRBV9 and TRBJ1-1, with 7 nucleotides matching TRBD1. The CDR3 spans 14 residues. Trimming took 4 bases from V and 4 from J; bases not matched to a gene: 7. Per germline, CDR1 SGDLS and CDR2 YYNGEE. The CDR3 sequence: CASSYLDRVTEAFF. In DNA form, the CDR3 reads TGTGCCAGCAGCTACCTAGACAGGGTCACTGAAGCTTTCTTT.

The chain employs TRBV2 and TRBJ1-2; no definite D call. The germline V gene encodes CDR1 SNHLY and CDR2 FYNNEI. CDR3 size: 12 residues. V lost 5 bases to trimming and J lost 7 bases, with 11 bases between them. For the CDR3, the DNA is TGTGCCAGCAGTCTTGTCAACGGTGGCTACACCTTC. As protein: CASSLVNGGYTF.

The chain has TRBV5-1 and TRBJ2-7, with 10 bases that match TRBD2. The CDR3 has 19 amino acids. With V trimmed by 7 bases and J by 0 bases, 19 bases remained unmatched. Germline values: CDR1 SGHRS, CDR2 YFSETQ. Here the CDR3 reads CASRSMGSLLAGSSYEQYF. The CDR3 region has the DNA TGCGCCAGCCGCTCAATGGGGAGTTTACTAGCGGGAAGCTCCTACGAGCAGTACTTC. The variable domain in full, completed from reference TRBV5-1 and TRBJ2-7, reads KAGVTQTPRYLIKTRGQQVTLSCSPISGHRSVSWYQQTPGQGLQFLFEYFSETQRNKGNFPGRFSGRQFSNSRSEMNVSTLELGDSALYLCASRSMGSLLAGSSYEQYFGPGTRLTVT.

This chain joins TRBV7-3 and TRBJ2-6; D gene uncertain. Germline V gene data show CDR1 as SGHTA and CDR2 as FQGTGA. V lost 1 base to trimming and J lost 2 bases, with 6 bases between them. The CDR3 is made up of 15 amino acids. CDR3 in amino acids: CASSLSLTGANVLTF. The CDR3 nucleotides read TGTGCCAGCAGCTTAAGCCTTACTGGGGCCAACGTCCTGACTTTC.

The chain recombines TRBV5-1 with TRBJ2-6; perhaps TRBD2 as D (6 bases). The germline CDR1 and CDR2 sequences are SGHRS and YFSETQ. V lost 2 bases and J 1 base, leaving 13 bases between the germline ends. This CDR3 region has 17 residues. DNA for the CDR3: TGCGCCAGCAGCTTTGAGACTAGTCGATCTGGGGCCAACGTCCTGACTTTC. Translation gives CASSFETSRSGANVLTF.

This clonotype came up many times. The V and J genes are TRBV20-1 and TRBJ2-7; D remains ambiguous. The CDR3 is 12 residues long. Between the trimmed V and J ends, which lost 3 bases and 4 bases, there was a span of 10 bases. CDR1 is DFQATT, CDR2 SNEGSKA, per germline (reference sequence). CDR3 in DNA: TGCAGTGCTAGTGACGCATTGTACGAGCAGTACTTC. It specifies CSASDALYEQYF.

The chain couples TRBV6-6 to TRBJ2-1, with 10 nucleotides matching TRBD1. The V and J ends lost 0 bases and 8 bases, in that order; junction bases with no gene match: 10. CDR3 size: 17 residues. Per the germline V gene, CDR1 is MNHNY and CDR2 is SVGAGI (reference sequence). CDR3 loop: CASSYSRGTGALDEQFF. CDR3 in DNA: TGTGCCAGCAGTTACTCGAGGGGGACAGGGGCCTTGGATGAGCAGTTCTTC.

This clonotype has at least ten counts. The chain employs TRBV7-9 and TRBJ1-5, with 8 bases fitting TRBD1. V dropped 5 bases and J dropped 4; count of bases not matched to a gene: 7. This CDR3 is 15 amino acids long. CDR1 and CDR2 from the germline V gene are SEHNR and FQNEAQ (reference sequence). CDR3 loop: CASSPGQGVNQPQHF. The DNA for the CDR3 is TGTGCCAGCAGCCCCGGACAGGGTGTTAATCAGCCCCAGCATTTT.

This clonotype was seen more than once but under ten times. The chain has TRBV27 and TRBJ1-1; 8 bases line up with TRBD1. In germline, CDR1 is MNHEY, CDR2 SMNVEV (reference sequence). There are 16 residues in the CDR3. V lost 7 bases and J lost 1; bases outside the gene matches: 11. CDR3 residues: CASKNLPQGANTEAFF. The DNA of the CDR3 is TGTGCCAGCAAGAACCTCCCTCAGGGGGCGAACACTGAAGCTTTCTTT.

The V and J genes are TRBV2 and TRBJ2-3; D is perhaps TRBD2 (6 bases). The CDR3 is 15 amino acids. CDR1 and CDR2 (germline): SNHLY, FYNNEI. Trimming left V 6 bases short and J 0 bases short, with 13 bases between. The DNA of the CDR3 is TGTGCCAGCAGGGACGTGGGACTCAGCACAGATACGCAGTATTTT. Encoded protein: CASRDVGLSTDTQYF.

This clonotype was picked up many times. This rearrangement joins TRBV29-1 to TRBJ2-5; maybe TRBD1 (6 bases). CDR1 is SQVTM and CDR2 is ANQGSEA in the germline V gene. CDR3 size: 15 residues. Trimming shortened V by 1 base and J by 1 base, and 13 bases separated the two germline ends. CDR3 sequence reads: CSVEALNRAQETQYF. The DNA of the CDR3 is TGCAGCGTTGAAGCTCTGAACAGGGCCCAAGAGACCCAGTACTTC.

V usage is TRBV6-2 or TRBV6-3 and J usage is TRBJ2-7, with D maybe TRBD2 (6 bases). CDR3 length equals 11 residues. V was pared by 6 bases and J by 3 bases, with 6 bases between. CDR1 and CDR2 from the germline V gene are MNHEY and SVGEGT. This CDR3 is CASREGYEQYF. For the CDR3, the DNA is TGTGCCAGCAGGGAGGGCTACGAGCAGTACTTC.

This clonotype was counted between two and nine times. This chain links TRBV5-1 with TRBJ2-1; D unclear. Germline CDR1 SGHRS, CDR2 YFSETQ. This CDR3 comprises 15 residues. With 0 bases removed from V and 2 bases from J, the gap between germline ends came to 9 bases. The CDR3 DNA follows: TGCGCCAGCAGCTTGGGGACGCAACCCTACAATGAGCAGTTCTTC. This sequence encodes CASSLGTQPYNEQFF.

At least ten counts were recorded for this clonotype. This sequence joins TRBV11-2 and TRBJ2-7; D perhaps matches TRBD2 (6 bases). V lost 7 bases and J 7 bases, leaving 20 bases between the germline ends. Germline V gene data show CDR1 as SGHAT and CDR2 as FQNNGV. The CDR3 spans 14 residues. This CDR3 reads CASNPGDLAGEQYF. CDR3 coding DNA: TGTGCCAGCAACCCCGGGGACTTGGCGGGGGAGCAGTACTTC.

The table lists this clonotype with a few counts. CDR3 nucleotides: TGTGCCAGCAGTTTATTGCAGCCCACCGGGGAGCTGTTTTTT. It translates to CASSLLQPTGELFF. This chain joins TRBV12-3 or TRBV12-4 and TRBJ2-2, with D unclear. This CDR3 comprises 14 residues. The V end lost 2 bases, the J end lost 4 bases, and 8 bases lay between the germline ends.

The V gene is TRBV6-4, the J gene TRBJ1-1; perhaps TRBD1 as D (5 bases). Germline lookup yields CDR1 MRHNA and CDR2 SNTAGT. The CDR3 extends over 14 amino acids. V was pared by 6 bases and J by 5 bases, with 16 bases between. The CDR3 DNA reads TGTGCCAGCAGCCTGGACCTAAGGGGAACTGAAGCTTTCTTT. Translating gives CASSLDLRGTEAFF.

The table lists this clonotype with many counts. The V gene is TRBV25-1, the J gene TRBJ1-1; D unclear. The V and J ends lost 2 bases and 7 bases respectively, with 8 bases between them. The CDR3 spans 12 residues. Germline lookup yields CDR1 MGHDK and CDR2 SYGVNS. CDR3 in DNA: TGTGCCAGCAGTGAAATGGGGATTGAAGCTTTCTTT. Protein: CASSEMGIEAFF.

In this sample, this clonotype turned up many times. V is TRBV7-2 and J is TRBJ2-7; the D gene is possibly TRBD1 (5 bases). Germline V CDR1 and CDR2: SGHTA, FQGNSA. The CDR3 spans 15 residues. V was shortened by 4 bases and J by 1 base, with 14 bases between the two germline ends. The CDR3 reads CASSSRTRQSYEQYF. CDR3 nucleotide sequence: TGTGCCAGCAGCTCCCGGACAAGACAATCCTACGAGCAGTACTTC. Full variable domain (remainder filled in from reference TRBV7-2 and TRBJ2-7): GAGVSQSPSNKVTEKGKDVELRCDPISGHTALYWYRQSLGQGLEFLIYFQGNSAPDKSGLPSDRFSAERTGGSVSTLTIQRTQQEDSAVYLCASSSRTRQSYEQYFGPGTRLTVT.

This clonotype has at least ten counts. The rearrangement links TRBV29-1 to TRBJ2-7; 7 positions agree with TRBD1. After removal of 7 bases from V and 4 bases from J, the junction contained 4 bases not matched to a gene. The length of the CDR3 is 11 residues. Germline V gives CDR1 SQVTM, CDR2 ANQGSEA. The CDR3: CSGVDRYEQYF. The CDR3 DNA follows: TGCAGCGGCGTGGACAGGTACGAGCAGTACTTC.

This clonotype turned up a few times. The chain combines TRBV20-1 with TRBJ2-7; weak D call: TRBD2 (5 bases). The V gene lost 0 bases and the J gene lost 3 bases, with 18 bases spanning the gap. Germline V lookup: CDR1 DFQATT, CDR2 SNEGSKA (reference sequence). The CDR3 is made up of 16 amino acids. CDR3 bases: TGCAGTGCTAGAGATTCAGTGGGCGGGTCTTTCTACGAGCAGTACTTC. It translates to CSARDSVGGSFYEQYF.

This clonotype was found a few times. The chain joins TRBV20-1 to TRBJ1-5; D unresolved. Germline CDR1 and CDR2: DFQATT and SNEGSKA (reference sequence). The CDR3 loop spans 14 amino acids. The germline V and J ends were trimmed by 2 bases and 3 bases, with 11 bases remaining between them. The CDR3 loop is CSARLGQTNQPQHF. DNA of the CDR3: TGCAGTGCTAGACTCGGGCAGACCAATCAGCCCCAGCATTTT.

This chain links TRBV3-1 with TRBJ1-1, with TRBD1 as a possible D gene (6 bases). CDR1 and CDR2 (germline): LGHDT, YNNKEL (reference sequence). Trimming cost V 5 bases and J 1 base, with 11 bases left between them. The CDR3 consists of 14 residues. Written as DNA, the CDR3 is TGTGCCAGCAGCATAACAGGGTGGAACACTGAAGCTTTCTTT. This gives the protein CASSITGWNTEAFF. The whole variable domain, filled in from reference TRBV3-1 and TRBJ1-1, reads DTAVSQTPKYLVTQMGNDKSIKCEQNLGHDTMYWYKQDSKKFLKIMFSYNNKELIINETVPNRFSPKSPDKAHLNLHINSLELGDSAVYFCASSITGWNTEAFFGQGTRLTVV.

This chain links TRBV7-9 with TRBJ2-7; TRBD1 agrees at 10 bases. Trimming cost V 5 bases and J 5 bases; bases outside gene matches: 9. There are 15 residues in the CDR3. Germline CDR1 SEHNR, CDR2 FQNEAQ (reference sequence). The CDR3 coding sequence is TGTGCCAGCAGCATCCTGACAGGGGGCTTCCACGAGCAGTACTTC. It is translated as CASSILTGGFHEQYF.

The rearrangement links TRBV18 to TRBJ2-3; 8 bases are shared with TRBD2. V was pared by 7 bases and J by 7 bases, with 10 bases of the junction left unmatched. The CDR3 is 14 residues long. CDR1 is KGHSH and CDR2 is LQKENI in the germline V gene. Written as DNA, the CDR3 is TGTGCCAGCTTATTCGAGGCGGGAGGAAATACGCAGTATTTT. Amino acid sequence: CASLFEAGGNTQYF.

There are many counts of this clonotype. The CDR3 DNA follows: TGTGCCAGCACCCGAGGTGAAAAACTGTTTTTT. Protein sequence: CASTRGEKLFF. The V call is TRBV5-6, the J call TRBJ1-4; D not resolved. V shed 6 bases and J shed 7 bases, with 7 bases lying between them. Germline values: CDR1 SGHDT, CDR2 YYEEEE. This CDR3 spans 11 amino acids.

This clonotype was detected many times. The V call is TRBV11-2, the J call TRBJ2-2, with TRBD1 as a possible D gene (5 bases). Trimming removed 1 base at V and 0 bases at J, with 9 bases between. CDR1 is SGHAT and CDR2 is FQNNGV in the germline V gene. There are 16 residues in the CDR3. DNA of the CDR3: TGTGCCAGCAGCTTAGTGCAGGGCGCGAACACCGGGGAGCTGTTTTTT. It is translated as CASSLVQGANTGELFF.

In its sample, this clonotype was seen many times. V is TRBV20-1 and J is TRBJ2-1; 11 bases match TRBD2. V lost 5 bases to trimming and J lost 0 bases; unmatched junction nucleotides: 3. The CDR3 loop spans 15 amino acids. CDR1 and CDR2 (germline): DFQATT, SNEGSKA (reference sequence). The CDR3 loop is CSAGLAGSSYNEQFF. CDR3 coding DNA: TGCAGTGCTGGACTAGCGGGTAGCTCCTACAATGAGCAGTTCTTC.